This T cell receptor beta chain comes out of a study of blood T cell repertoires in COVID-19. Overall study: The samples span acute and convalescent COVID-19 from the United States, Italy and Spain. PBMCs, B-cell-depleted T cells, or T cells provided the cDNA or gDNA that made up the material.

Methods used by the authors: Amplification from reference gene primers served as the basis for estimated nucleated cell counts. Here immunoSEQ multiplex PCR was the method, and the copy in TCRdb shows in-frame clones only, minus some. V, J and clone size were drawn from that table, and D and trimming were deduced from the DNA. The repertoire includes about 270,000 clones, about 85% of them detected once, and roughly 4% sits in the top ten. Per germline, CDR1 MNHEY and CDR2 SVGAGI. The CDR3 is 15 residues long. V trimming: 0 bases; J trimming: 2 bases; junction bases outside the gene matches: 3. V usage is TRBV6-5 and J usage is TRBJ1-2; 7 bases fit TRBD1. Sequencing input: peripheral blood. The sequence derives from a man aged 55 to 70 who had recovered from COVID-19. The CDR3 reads CASSYSPTGNYGYTF. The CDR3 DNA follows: TGTGCCAGCAGTTACTCACCGACAGGGAACTATGGCTACACCTTC.